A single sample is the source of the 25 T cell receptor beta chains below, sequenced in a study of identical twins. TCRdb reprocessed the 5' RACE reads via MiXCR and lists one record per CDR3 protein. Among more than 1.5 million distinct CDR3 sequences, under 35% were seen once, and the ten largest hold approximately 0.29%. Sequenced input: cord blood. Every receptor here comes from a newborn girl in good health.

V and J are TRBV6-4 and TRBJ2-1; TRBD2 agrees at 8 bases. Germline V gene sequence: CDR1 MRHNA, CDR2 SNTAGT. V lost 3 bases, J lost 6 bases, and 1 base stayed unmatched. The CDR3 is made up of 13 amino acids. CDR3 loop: CASSDTSGNEQFF. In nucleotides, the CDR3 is TGTGCCAGCAGTGATACTAGCGGCAATGAGCAGTTCTTC.

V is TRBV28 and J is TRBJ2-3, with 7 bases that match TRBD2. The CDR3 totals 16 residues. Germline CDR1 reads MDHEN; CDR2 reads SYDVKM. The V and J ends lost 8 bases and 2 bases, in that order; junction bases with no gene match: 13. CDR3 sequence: CASPPPASGDTDTQYF. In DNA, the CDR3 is TGTGCCAGCCCCCCACCCGCTAGCGGAGACACAGATACGCAGTATTTT.

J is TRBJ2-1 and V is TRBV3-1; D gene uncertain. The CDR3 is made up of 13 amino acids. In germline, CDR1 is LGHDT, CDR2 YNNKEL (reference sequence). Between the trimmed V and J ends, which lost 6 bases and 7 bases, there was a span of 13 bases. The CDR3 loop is CASSDLLGNEQFF. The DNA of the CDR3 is TGTGCCAGCAGTGACCTTCTAGGGAATGAGCAGTTCTTC.

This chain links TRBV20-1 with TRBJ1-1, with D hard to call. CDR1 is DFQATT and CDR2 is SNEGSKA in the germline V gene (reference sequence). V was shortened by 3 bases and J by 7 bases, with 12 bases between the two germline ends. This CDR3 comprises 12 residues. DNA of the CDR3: TGCAGTGCTAGCGCGGGGTGGAATGAAGCTTTCTTT. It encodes CSASAGWNEAFF.

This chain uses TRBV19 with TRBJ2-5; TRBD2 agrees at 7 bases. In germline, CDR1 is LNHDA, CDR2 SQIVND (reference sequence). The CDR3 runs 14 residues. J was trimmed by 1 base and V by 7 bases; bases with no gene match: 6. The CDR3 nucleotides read TGTGCCAGTACTGGAAGCGGGATCCAAGAGACCCAGTACTTC. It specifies CASTGSGIQETQYF.

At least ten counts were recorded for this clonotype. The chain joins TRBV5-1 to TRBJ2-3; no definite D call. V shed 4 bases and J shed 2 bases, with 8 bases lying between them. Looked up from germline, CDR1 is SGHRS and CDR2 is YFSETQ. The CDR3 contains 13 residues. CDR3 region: CASSMRPTDTQYF. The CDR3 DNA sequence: TGCGCCAGCAGCATGAGACCCACAGATACGCAGTATTTT.

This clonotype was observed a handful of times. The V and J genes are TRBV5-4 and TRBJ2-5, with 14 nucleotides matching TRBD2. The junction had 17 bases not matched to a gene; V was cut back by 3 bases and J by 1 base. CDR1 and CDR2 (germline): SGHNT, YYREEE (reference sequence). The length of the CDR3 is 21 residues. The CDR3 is CASSSGLAGGLIGALQETQYF. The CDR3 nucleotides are TGTGCCAGCAGCTCCGGACTAGCGGGGGGTCTAATAGGGGCTCTCCAAGAGACCCAGTACTTC.

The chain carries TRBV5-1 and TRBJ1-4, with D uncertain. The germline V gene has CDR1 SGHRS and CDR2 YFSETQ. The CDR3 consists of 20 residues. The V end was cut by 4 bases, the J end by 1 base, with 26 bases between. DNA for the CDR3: TGCGCCAGCAGCCTAGCCCTAATGGCAGGTCATGATGGAACTAATGAAAAACTGTTTTTT. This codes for CASSLALMAGHDGTNEKLFF.

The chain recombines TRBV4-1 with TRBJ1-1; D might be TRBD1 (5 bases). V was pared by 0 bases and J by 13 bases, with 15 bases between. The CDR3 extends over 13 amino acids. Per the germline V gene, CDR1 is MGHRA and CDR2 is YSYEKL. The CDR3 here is CASSQDGVGGVFF. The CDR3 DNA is TGCGCCAGCAGCCAAGATGGGGTGGGAGGGGTTTTCTTT.

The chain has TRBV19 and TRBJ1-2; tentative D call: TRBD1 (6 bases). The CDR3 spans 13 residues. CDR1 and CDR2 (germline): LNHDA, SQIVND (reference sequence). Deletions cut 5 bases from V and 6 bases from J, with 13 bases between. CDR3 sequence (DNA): TGTGCCAGTAGTGTCCAGGGGTCCGATGGCTACACCTTC. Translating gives CASSVQGSDGYTF.

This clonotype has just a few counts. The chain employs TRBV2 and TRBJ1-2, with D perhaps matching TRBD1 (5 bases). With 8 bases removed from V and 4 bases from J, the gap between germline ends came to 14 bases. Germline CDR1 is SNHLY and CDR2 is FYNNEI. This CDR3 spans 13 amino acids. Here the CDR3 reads CASLQTGPYGYTF. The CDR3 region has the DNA TGTGCCAGCCTCCAGACGGGACCCTATGGCTACACCTTC.

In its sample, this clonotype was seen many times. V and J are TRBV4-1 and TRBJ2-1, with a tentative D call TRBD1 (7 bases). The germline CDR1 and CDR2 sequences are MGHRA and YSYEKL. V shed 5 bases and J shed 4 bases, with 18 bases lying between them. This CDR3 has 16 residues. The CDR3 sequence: CASSNGKGAGYNEQFF. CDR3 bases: TGCGCCAGCAGCAACGGGAAGGGGGCGGGATACAATGAGCAGTTCTTC.

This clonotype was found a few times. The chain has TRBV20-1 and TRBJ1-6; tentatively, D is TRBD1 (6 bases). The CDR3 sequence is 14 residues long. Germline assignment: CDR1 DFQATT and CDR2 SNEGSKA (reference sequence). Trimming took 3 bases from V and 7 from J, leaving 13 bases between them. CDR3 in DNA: TGCAGTGCTAGGATGGGGGGCCCCAATTCACCCCTCCACTTT. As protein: CSARMGGPNSPLHF.

This CDR3 reads CASSLGDSYNEQYF. The CDR3 DNA sequence: TGCGCCAGCAGCTTGGGGGACAGCTACAATGAGCAGTACTTC. The chain recombines TRBV5-1 with TRBJ2-1, with 7 nucleotides matching TRBD1. The J call may not be correct, given that the DNA end is closer to TRBJ2-7. Looked up from germline, CDR1 is SGHRS and CDR2 is YFSETQ. The CDR3 has 14 residues.

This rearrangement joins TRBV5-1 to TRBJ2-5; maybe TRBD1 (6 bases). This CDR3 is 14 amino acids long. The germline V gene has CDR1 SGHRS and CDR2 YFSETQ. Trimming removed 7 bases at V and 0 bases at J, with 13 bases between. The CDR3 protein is CASGPGQYQETQYF. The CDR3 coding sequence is TGCGCCAGCGGCCCAGGACAGTACCAAGAGACCCAGTACTTC.

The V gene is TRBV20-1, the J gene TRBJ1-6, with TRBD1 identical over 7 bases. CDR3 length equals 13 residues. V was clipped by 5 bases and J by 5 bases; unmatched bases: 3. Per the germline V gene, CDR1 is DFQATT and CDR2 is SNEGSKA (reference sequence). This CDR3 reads CSAQGVNNSPLHF. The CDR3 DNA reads TGCAGTGCTCAGGGGGTGAATAATTCACCCCTCCACTTT.

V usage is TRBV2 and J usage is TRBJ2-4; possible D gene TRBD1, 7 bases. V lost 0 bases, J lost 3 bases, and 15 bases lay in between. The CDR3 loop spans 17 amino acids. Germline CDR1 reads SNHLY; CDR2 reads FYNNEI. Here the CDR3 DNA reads TGTGCCAGCAGTGAAGCGCGGGGCAGGGGGAGCAAAAACATTCAGTACTTC. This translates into CASSEARGRGSKNIQYF.

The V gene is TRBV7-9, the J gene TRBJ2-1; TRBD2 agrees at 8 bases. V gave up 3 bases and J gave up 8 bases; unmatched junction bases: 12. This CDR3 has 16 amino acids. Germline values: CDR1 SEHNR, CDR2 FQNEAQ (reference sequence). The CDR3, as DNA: TGTGCCAGCAGCTTGGCCCTTCTAGCGGGCAGGGATGAGCAGTTCTTC. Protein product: CASSLALLAGRDEQFF.

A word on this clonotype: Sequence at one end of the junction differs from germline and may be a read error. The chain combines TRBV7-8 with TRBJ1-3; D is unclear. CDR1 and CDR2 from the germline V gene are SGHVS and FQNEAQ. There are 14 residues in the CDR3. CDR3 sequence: CASSFYRGGNTIYF. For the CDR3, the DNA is TGTGCCAGCAGCTTCTATAGAGGTGGAAATACCATATATTTT.

The DNA for the CDR3 is TGCGCCAGCAGCTTGACTAGCGGGGCCGAGCAGTACTTC. The encoded protein is CASSLTSGAEQYF. V and J are TRBV5-1 and TRBJ2-4; 10 bases map to TRBD2. The J call is doubtful: the DNA matches TRBJ2-7 better. CDR1 and CDR2 from the germline V gene are SGHRS and YFSETQ. The CDR3 is 13 amino acids.

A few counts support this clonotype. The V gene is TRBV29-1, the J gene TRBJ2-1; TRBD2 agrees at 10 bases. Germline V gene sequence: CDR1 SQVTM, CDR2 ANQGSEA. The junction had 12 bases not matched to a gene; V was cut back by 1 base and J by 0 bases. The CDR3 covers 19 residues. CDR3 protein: CSVEGGRLAGALSYNEQFF. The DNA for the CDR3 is TGCAGCGTTGAAGGGGGTAGGCTAGCGGGAGCCCTCTCCTACAATGAGCAGTTCTTC.

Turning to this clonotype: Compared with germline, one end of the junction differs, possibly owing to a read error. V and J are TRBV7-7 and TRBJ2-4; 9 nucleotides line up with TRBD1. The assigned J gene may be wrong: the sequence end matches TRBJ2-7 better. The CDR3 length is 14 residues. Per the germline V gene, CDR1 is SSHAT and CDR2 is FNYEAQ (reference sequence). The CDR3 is CASSPIGQGSEQYF. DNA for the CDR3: TGTGCTAGCAGCCCGATAGGACAGGGGTCCGAGCAGTACTTC.

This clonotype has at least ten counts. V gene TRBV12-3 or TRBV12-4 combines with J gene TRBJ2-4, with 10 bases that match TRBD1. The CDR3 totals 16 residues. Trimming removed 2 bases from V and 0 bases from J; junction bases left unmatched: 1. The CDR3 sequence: CASSLRDRGAKNIQYF. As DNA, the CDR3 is TGTGCCAGCAGTTTAAGGGACAGGGGAGCCAAAAACATTCAGTACTTC.

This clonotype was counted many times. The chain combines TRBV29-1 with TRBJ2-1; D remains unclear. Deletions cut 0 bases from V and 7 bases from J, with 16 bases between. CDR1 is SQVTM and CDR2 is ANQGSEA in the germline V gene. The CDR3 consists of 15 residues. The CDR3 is CSVEDRVRPKNEQFF. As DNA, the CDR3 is TGCAGCGTTGAAGATAGGGTGAGACCGAAAAATGAGCAGTTCTTC.

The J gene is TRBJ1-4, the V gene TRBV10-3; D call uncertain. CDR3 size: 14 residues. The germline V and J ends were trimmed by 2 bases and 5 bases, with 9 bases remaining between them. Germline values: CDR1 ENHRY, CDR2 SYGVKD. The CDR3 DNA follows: TGTGCCATCAGTGAGGGGCGGAGGAATGAAAAACTGTTTTTT. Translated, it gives CAISEGRRNEKLFF.